This passage covers 13 T cell receptor beta chains from one sample sequenced in a study of T cells in Graves' hyperthyroidism and ophthalmopathy (dated by TCRdb to about 2019). The protocol used for the library was multiplex PCR. Sequencing was performed on an Illumina HiSeq 2000. The TCR beta CDR3 regions were amplified from RNA transcripts. The TCR CDR3 was subjected to a first round of RT-PCR using the HTBI primer set and the Qiagen OneStep RT-PCR kit. The public reads were reprocessed in TCRdb via fastp at Q25 and MiXCR, keeping in-frame beta chains. Every distinct CDR3 protein forms one entry, paired with its most common genes and DNA. The sample includes around 240,000 distinct CDR3 sequences, with just over 14% observed a single time. 13% of the sample lies in the top ten. The material sequenced was blood. These TCRs come from a woman aged 40 to 49 with Graves' hyperthyroidism that later progressed to Graves' ophthalmopathy.

This clonotype has only a few counts. V and J are TRBV6-1 and TRBJ2-2, with 9 bases fitting TRBD2. CDR3 size: 15 residues. In germline, CDR1 is MNHNS, CDR2 SASEGT. The J segment lost 4 bases and the V segment lost 4 bases, leaving 4 bases of the junction unmatched. CDR3 protein: CASSGGLAITGELFF. For the CDR3, the DNA is TGTGCCAGCAGTGGAGGACTAGCGATCACCGGGGAGCTGTTTTTT.

The rearrangement links TRBV11-2 to TRBJ1-2; 8 bases agree with TRBD1. The CDR3 covers 16 residues. V trimming: 5 bases; J trimming: 7 bases; junction bases outside the gene matches: 15. Germline-derived CDR1 and CDR2 are SGHAT and FQNNGV. The CDR3 loop reads CASSHLRNRGYRGYTF. CDR3 DNA sequence: TGTGCCAGCAGCCATCTCCGGAACAGGGGGTACCGTGGCTACACCTTC.

At least ten counts were recorded for this clonotype. This rearrangement joins TRBV5-1 to TRBJ2-1; D tentatively reads TRBD1 or TRBD2 (5 bases each). CDR1 is SGHRS and CDR2 is YFSETQ in the germline V gene. The CDR3 totals 15 residues. Trimming removed 1 base at V and 0 bases at J, with 8 bases between. The CDR3 reads CASSLLGTSYNEQFF. The CDR3, as DNA: TGCGCCAGCAGCTTGCTCGGGACCTCCTACAATGAGCAGTTCTTC.

This clonotype was recorded many times. The chain has TRBV20-1 and TRBJ2-2, with 9 bases identical to TRBD1. The trim removed 6 bases at V and 5 bases at J, leaving 7 bases unmatched. The CDR3 consists of 14 residues. The germline V gene encodes CDR1 DFQATT and CDR2 SNEGSKA (reference sequence). The CDR3 region is CSAIGQGRTGELFF. The CDR3, as DNA: TGCAGTGCCATCGGACAGGGGAGGACCGGGGAGCTGTTTTTT.

This clonotype showed up just a few times. The V gene is TRBV30, the J gene TRBJ1-1; a possible D gene is TRBD1 (5 bases). This CDR3 comprises 14 residues. The germline V gene has CDR1 GTSNPN and CDR2 SVGIG (reference sequence). V lost 5 bases and J lost 3, with 16 bases in between. The CDR3 DNA reads TGTGCCTGGGGTATTCGGGGCGGATACACTGAAGCTTTCTTT. Its translation is CAWGIRGGYTEAFF.

This clonotype was recorded many times. The chain joins TRBV7-2 to TRBJ1-5; 9 bases line up with TRBD1. The junction had 7 bases not matched to a gene; V was cut back by 5 bases and J by 5 bases. The V gene's germline CDR1 is SGHTA and CDR2 FQGNSA. The CDR3 runs 15 residues. The CDR3 protein is CASSPRTGDYQPQHF. In DNA form, the CDR3 reads TGTGCCAGCAGCCCCCGGACAGGGGATTATCAGCCCCAGCATTTT.

This clonotype was picked up one time. The V and J genes are TRBV18 and TRBJ2-1; D is possibly TRBD1 (5 bases). The CDR3 loop spans 14 amino acids. Germline CDR1 reads KGHSH; CDR2 reads LQKENI. V was trimmed by 2 bases and J by 6 bases, leaving 11 bases between them. The CDR3 region is CASSPSLGVNEQFF. The CDR3 DNA reads as TGTGCCAGCTCACCATCCCTAGGGGTCAATGAGCAGTTCTTC.

This clonotype was seen at least ten times. The rearrangement links TRBV14 to TRBJ2-3, with 11 bases aligning to TRBD2. Germline values: CDR1 SGHDN, CDR2 FVKESK. This CDR3 contains 15 residues. With V trimmed by 5 bases and J by 0 bases, 1 base remained unmatched. The CDR3 sequence: CASSWTSGSTDTQYF. The DNA for the CDR3 is TGTGCCAGCAGCTGGACTAGCGGGAGCACAGATACGCAGTATTTT.

This clonotype was recorded many times. The J gene is TRBJ2-7, the V gene TRBV5-1; 13 bases fit TRBD2. The CDR3 is made up of 16 amino acids. V gave up 0 bases and J gave up 5 bases; unmatched junction bases: 5. Per the germline V gene, CDR1 is SGHRS and CDR2 is YFSETQ. This CDR3 is CASSLGLAGGVDEQYF. CDR3 bases: TGCGCCAGCAGCTTGGGACTAGCGGGAGGAGTGGACGAGCAGTACTTC.

The chain is built from TRBV20-1 and TRBJ2-1, with D unclear. The germline V and J ends were trimmed by 0 bases and 6 bases, with 6 bases remaining between them. This CDR3 contains 12 residues. CDR1 is DFQATT, CDR2 SNEGSKA, per germline (reference sequence). The CDR3 nucleotides read TGCAGTGCTAGAGAATCCAGCAATGAGCAGTTCTTC. Protein product: CSARESSNEQFF.

This clonotype was seen repeatedly, ten times or more. The chain recombines TRBV28 with TRBJ1-2; D not resolved. This CDR3 has 15 residues. Trimming removed 2 bases at V and 2 bases at J, with 12 bases between. CDR1 MDHEN and CDR2 SYDVKM come from the germline V gene. The CDR3 loop is CASSLRAVTNYGYTF. CDR3 coding DNA: TGTGCCAGCAGTTTAAGAGCCGTAACCAACTATGGCTACACCTTC.

This clonotype came up many times. The CDR3, as DNA: TGTGCCAGCAGCCAAGGCGGTAACACCGGGGAGCTGTTTTTT. It codes for CASSQGGNTGELFF. This chain connects TRBV3-1 to TRBJ2-2, with unresolved D. The CDR3 has 14 amino acids. Germline loops: CDR1 LGHDT, CDR2 YNNKEL (reference sequence). Trimming stripped 1 base from V and 2 bases from J, with 5 bases between.

This chain links TRBV4-1 with TRBJ2-7; 7 bases match TRBD1. The germline CDR1 and CDR2 sequences are MGHRA and YSYEKL. The CDR3 length is 17 residues. V trimming: 0 bases; J trimming: 4 bases; junction bases outside the gene matches: 12. The CDR3 loop is CASSQEGRQGTFYEQYF. CDR3 bases: TGCGCCAGCAGCCAAGAGGGGCGACAGGGTACCTTTTACGAGCAGTACTTC.